The source of this TCR beta chain is a study of PD-L1 blockade in urothelial cancer. The data were produced by immunoSEQ multiplex PCR, yet TCRdb's version contains in-frame clones alone and is incomplete. The sample carries 75,000 to 100,000 clones, approximately 87% recorded once. Deletions cut 4 bases from V and 5 bases from J, with 15 bases between. CDR1 and CDR2 from the germline V gene are LNHDA and SQIVND (reference sequence). This CDR3 contains 15 residues. Noted time point: peripheral blood 6 weeks after treatment start. The sequenced sample was PBMCs, obtained around atezolizumab (anti-PD-L1) treatment. The V gene is TRBV19, the J gene TRBJ1-5; D not resolved. This receptor was obtained from a man aged 70 or older with urothelial cancer. CDR3 nucleotide sequence: TGTGCCAGTAGTACTGATCAGGCGTCCGATCAGCCCCAGCATTTT. It is translated as CASSTDQASDQPQHF.